The T cell receptor beta chain described here comes from a study of OX40 agonist ivuxolimab in advanced cancers. The wider study: Anti-PD-1, anti-PD-L1 or anti-CTLA-4 therapy given earlier was allowed, and approximately 40% had some. Partial responses were seen in three patients, one with hepatocellular carcinoma and two with cutaneous melanoma. General study results and limits: On average, CD8+ T cells showed a greater number of expanded clones than CD4+.

Some clones are missing from TCRdb's copy, which holds only in-frame ones; the method was immunoSEQ multiplex PCR. The sample consists of fewer than 80,000 clones, about 82% of them appearing once. About this clone itself: What it binds is unknown.

CDR1 LGHNA and CDR2 YNFKEQ come from the germline V gene. The CDR3 has 19 residues. Trimming pared 4 bases from V and 2 bases from J, leaving 25 bases between. The sequence came from an adult with an advanced solid tumor such as melanoma, head and neck, liver or kidney cancer. The J gene is TRBJ2-3, the V gene TRBV4-2, with D tentatively TRBD2 (6 bases). Sequenced here: CD4+ or CD8+ T cells sorted from blood, sampled in a trial of the OX40 agonist ivuxolimab. CDR3 region: CASSPGLATNRRNTDTQYF. CDR3 bases: TGTGCCAGCAGCCCCGGCCTAGCGACTAACCGGCGGAACACAGATACGCAGTATTTT.